Shown below are 26 T cell receptor beta chains from a single sample sequenced in a study of blood T cell repertoires in COVID-19. Measured with immunoSEQ multiplex PCR; TCRdb has only the in-frame clones, and not every one. Of roughly 200,000 clones in the sample, more than 70% were seen once. Sequenced material: peripheral blood. These receptors originate from a woman older than 75 with active or convalescent COVID-19.

V is TRBV9 and J is TRBJ2-1; tentatively, D is TRBD2 (5 bases). The V gene's germline CDR1 is SGDLS and CDR2 YYNGEE. This CDR3 has 13 amino acids. Trimming removed 4 bases at V and 7 bases at J, with 12 bases between. CDR3 sequence: CASSSRTDNEQFF. The CDR3 nucleotides are TGTGCCAGCAGCTCCCGGACTGATAATGAGCAGTTCTTC.

The rearrangement joins TRBV28 to TRBJ1-3; no firm D call. This CDR3 contains 15 residues. The V gene lost 7 bases and the J gene lost 0 bases, with 13 bases spanning the gap. Per the germline V gene, CDR1 is MDHEN and CDR2 is SYDVKM. CDR3: CASTSTGFSGNTIYF. The CDR3 DNA reads TGTGCCAGCACATCTACCGGTTTCTCTGGAAACACCATATATTTT. Drawing the rest from reference TRBV28 and TRBJ1-3, the complete variable domain is DVKVTQSSRYLVKRTGEKVFLECVQDMDHENMFWYRQDPGLGLRLIYFSYDVKMKEKGDIPEGYSVSREKKERFSLILESASTNQTSMYLCASTSTGFSGNTIYFGEGSWLTVV.

The V gene is TRBV4-3, the J gene TRBJ2-3; 8 nucleotides align to TRBD2. This CDR3 has 19 residues. In germline, CDR1 is LGHNA, CDR2 YSLEER. Trimming removed 0 bases from V and 1 base from J; junction bases left unmatched: 12. The CDR3 loop is CASSQDLYGSGGGTDTQYF. The CDR3 DNA reads TGCGCCAGCAGCCAAGATCTTTACGGCTCCGGGGGGGGCACAGATACGCAGTATTTT.

The V and J genes are TRBV9 and TRBJ2-1; TRBD1 matches at 9 bases. The germline gives CDR1 SGDLS, CDR2 YYNGEE. Trimming removed 2 bases from V and 0 bases from J; junction bases left unmatched: 3. This CDR3 spans 16 amino acids. In nucleotides, the CDR3 is TGTGCCAGCAGCGTCGGACAGGGGAGCTCCTACAATGAGCAGTTCTTC. Amino acids: CASSVGQGSSYNEQFF.

The chain is built from TRBV10-2 and TRBJ1-1, with 8 bases aligning to TRBD1. Germline CDR1 is WSHSY and CDR2 is SAAADI. With 7 bases clipped from V and 11 bases from J, the junction kept 12 bases outside the gene matches. The CDR3 totals 13 residues. The CDR3 here is CASTFDRGGLAFF. The CDR3, as DNA: TGCGCCAGCACCTTCGACAGGGGAGGTCTGGCTTTCTTT.

The CDR3 nucleotides are TGTGCCAGCAGCCCCGGCGGGACAGGGGTCTACAATGAGCAGTTCTTC. It encodes CASSPGGTGVYNEQFF. The chain is built from TRBV11-2 and TRBJ2-1; 10 nucleotides match TRBD1. The trim removed 5 bases at V and 3 bases at J, leaving 7 bases unmatched. Germline V gene data show CDR1 as SGHAT and CDR2 as FQNNGV. This CDR3 has 16 residues.

This sequence joins TRBV11-2 and TRBJ2-7, with D tentatively TRBD2 (6 bases). Germline V gene data show CDR1 as SGHAT and CDR2 as FQNNGV. CDR3 length: 15 residues. Trimming took off 4 bases at V and 3 bases at J, with 16 bases between the two ends. The CDR3 DNA reads TGTGCCAGCAGCTCCGCAGGGTTAGCGGTCTACGAGCAGTACTTC. As protein: CASSSAGLAVYEQYF.

V and J are TRBV6-4 and TRBJ2-3, with 11 bases matching TRBD2. Per germline, CDR1 MRHNA and CDR2 SNTAGT. This CDR3 is 16 amino acids long. V shed 0 bases, J shed 3 bases, and the junction held 2 bases outside the gene matches. CDR3 DNA sequence: TGTGCCAGCAGTGACTCTTTAGCGGGAGGGACAGATACGCAGTATTTT. Translating it yields CASSDSLAGGTDTQYF.

This clone was picked up a small number of times. One end of the junction does not line up with germline, which may come from a read error. Written as DNA, the CDR3 is TGCGCCAGCAGTTTGGGGGCTACGGCAATCGCAGATACGCAGTATTTT. Protein product: CASSLGATAIADTQYF. The gene calls are TRBV5-1 and TRBJ2-3; D possibly corresponds to TRBD1 (6 bases). CDR1 is SGHRS and CDR2 is YFSETQ in the germline V gene. The CDR3 consists of 16 residues.

This chain links TRBV7-9 with TRBJ2-7; perhaps TRBD2 as D (6 bases). V dropped 5 bases and J dropped 7 bases, with 21 bases sitting between them. Per germline, CDR1 SEHNR and CDR2 FQNEAQ (reference sequence). This CDR3 comprises 15 residues. CDR3 DNA sequence: TGTGCCAGCAGCCCCCCACGCGGGGAGGTTTTGGAGCAGTACTTC. Translated: CASSPPRGEVLEQYF.

The V call is TRBV3-1 (or the pseudogene TRBV3-2), the J call TRBJ2-2; TRBD2 might be the D (6 bases). The CDR3 covers 15 residues. The V and J ends lost 1 base and 9 bases respectively, with 15 bases between them. The V gene's germline CDR1 is LGHDT and CDR2 YNNKEL (reference sequence). CDR3 sequence reads: CASSQGLGGQRELFF. The CDR3 DNA follows: TGTGCCAGCAGCCAAGGATTGGGAGGCCAGAGGGAGCTGTTTTTT.

As DNA, the CDR3 is TGTGCCAGCAGTTTGCAGAATCTCTATGGCTACACCTTC. Its protein product is CASSLQNLYGYTF. V and J are TRBV12-3 or TRBV12-4 and TRBJ1-2; D unclear. The CDR3 has 13 amino acids. Deletions cut 3 bases from V and 4 bases from J, with 9 bases between.

CDR3 residues: CASSPTGDTDTQYF. DNA for the CDR3: TGTGCCAGCTCACCGACAGGGGACACAGATACGCAGTATTTT. The chain uses TRBV18 and TRBJ2-3; TRBD1 agrees at 8 bases. Germline values: CDR1 KGHSH, CDR2 LQKENI. The length of the CDR3 is 14 residues. J lost 2 bases, V lost 3 bases, and 1 base had no gene match.

The chain recombines TRBV6-2 or TRBV6-3 with TRBJ1-1; no definite D call. The CDR3 has 15 residues. Germline-derived CDR1 and CDR2 are MNHEY and SVGEGT. V was shortened by 2 bases and J by 2 bases, with 12 bases between the two germline ends. Written as DNA, the CDR3 is TGTGCCAGCAGTTACCGTGCGAGAGGAAACACTGAAGCTTTCTTT. This translates into CASSYRARGNTEAFF.

The chain combines TRBV7-9 with TRBJ2-6, with D perhaps TRBD2 (6 bases). In germline, CDR1 is SEHNR, CDR2 FQNEAQ (reference sequence). V was pared by 3 bases and J by 2 bases, with 14 bases between. The CDR3 runs to 17 residues. The CDR3 is CASSLGVGGTGANVLTF. CDR3 DNA sequence: TGTGCCAGCAGCTTGGGGGTGGGGGGAACTGGGGCCAACGTCCTGACTTTC.

The chain is built from TRBV5-1 and TRBJ2-7, with 8 bases lining up with TRBD1. V dropped 3 bases and J dropped 4; count of bases not matched to a gene: 6. This CDR3 is 14 amino acids long. The germline gives CDR1 SGHRS, CDR2 YFSETQ. The CDR3 is CASSSTGAAYEQYF. The CDR3 region has the DNA TGCGCCAGCAGCTCGACAGGGGCGGCGTACGAGCAGTACTTC.

This clone was seen once. CDR3 nucleotides: TGTGCCAGCAGTATGGACAGAAATGAGCAGTTCTTC. Its protein is CASSMDRNEQFF. This chain connects TRBV2 to TRBJ2-1; D possibly corresponds to TRBD1 (6 bases). This CDR3 spans 12 amino acids. V lost 5 bases to trimming and J lost 7 bases, with 9 bases between them. The germline CDR1 and CDR2 sequences are SNHLY and FYNNEI.

The genes are TRBV28 and TRBJ1-1; TRBD1 agrees at 7 bases. The CDR3 covers 16 residues. Germline CDR1 and CDR2: MDHEN and SYDVKM. J was trimmed by 2 bases and V by 4 bases; bases with no gene match: 10. CDR3 DNA sequence: TGTGCCAGCAGTTCAGACAGGGTCGCAACTAACACTGAAGCTTTCTTT. This gives the protein CASSSDRVATNTEAFF.

The chain joins TRBV5-6 to TRBJ2-3; the D gene is possibly TRBD1 (6 bases). Germline V gene data show CDR1 as SGHDT and CDR2 as YYEEEE. Deletions cut 2 bases from V and 3 bases from J, with 10 bases between. This CDR3 contains 14 residues. This chain's CDR3 is CASSLRDTTDTQYF. The CDR3 DNA follows: TGTGCCAGCAGCTTACGGGACACAACAGATACGCAGTATTTT.

This clone was observed a handful of times. V gene TRBV7-2 combines with J gene TRBJ2-1; 7 nucleotides align to TRBD2. Per the germline V gene, CDR1 is SGHTA and CDR2 is FQGNSA. The CDR3 is 18 residues long. With 1 base clipped from V and 3 bases from J, the junction kept 12 bases outside the gene matches. In nucleotides, the CDR3 is TGTGCCAGCAGCTTAGTTCTCGGCCTAGCGGTCCTCTACAATGAGCAGTTCTTC. It translates to CASSLVLGLAVLYNEQFF.

The chain links TRBV4-2 to TRBJ2-3; 12 bases are shared with TRBD1. Germline V gene lookup returns CDR1 LGHNA and CDR2 YNFKEQ. The trim removed 5 bases at V and 4 bases at J, leaving 16 bases unmatched. The CDR3 spans 19 residues. The CDR3 DNA reads TGTGCCAGCAGCAGTGAACCGGGACAGGGGGCAGGGGCTTCAGATACGCAGTATTTT. This gives the protein CASSSEPGQGAGASDTQYF.

This clone was observed a single time. This rearrangement joins TRBV19 to TRBJ2-4; TRBD1 matches 11 bases. J lost 3 bases, V lost 5 bases, and 12 bases had no gene match. The CDR3 has 18 amino acids. Germline V gene sequence: CDR1 LNHDA, CDR2 SQIVND (reference sequence). This chain's CDR3 is CASSPLLPGTGGKNIQYF. CDR3 DNA sequence: TGTGCCAGTAGTCCCCTACTTCCCGGGACAGGGGGCAAAAACATTCAGTACTTC.

This clone was seen just once. V usage is TRBV19 and J usage is TRBJ2-5; 7 bases agree with TRBD1. In germline, CDR1 is LNHDA, CDR2 SQIVND (reference sequence). The CDR3 length is 14 residues. J lost 5 bases, V lost 3 bases, and 6 bases had no gene match. As DNA, the CDR3 is TGTGCCAGTAGTATTGAGGGGGCACGGGAGACCCAGTACTTC. It is translated as CASSIEGARETQYF.

The chain employs TRBV3-1 (or the pseudogene TRBV3-2) and TRBJ2-3; 7 bases match TRBD2. Germline V lookup: CDR1 LGHDT, CDR2 YNNKEL (reference sequence). V trimming: 2 bases; J trimming: 8 bases; junction bases outside the gene matches: 7. The CDR3 has 14 residues. The CDR3 bases are TGTGCCAGCAGCCAATTCGGGACTACACCTACGCAGTATTTT. Protein sequence: CASSQFGTTPTQYF.

The chain couples TRBV19 to TRBJ1-5, with unresolved D. In germline, CDR1 is LNHDA, CDR2 SQIVND (reference sequence). The length of the CDR3 is 15 residues. Trimming removed 5 bases at V and 2 bases at J, with 13 bases between. In nucleotides, the CDR3 is TGTGCCAGTAGTTCAGTCAGGCAAGGCAATCAGCCCCAGCATTTT. Its protein product is CASSSVRQGNQPQHF.

The sample holds one count of this clone. The V call is TRBV6-5, the J call TRBJ1-6, with D perhaps matching TRBD1 (5 bases). Trimming pared 6 bases from V and 5 bases from J, leaving 11 bases between. In germline, CDR1 is MNHEY, CDR2 SVGAGI. The CDR3 has 14 residues. In DNA, the CDR3 is TGTGCCAGCAGGCAGGGTCGTAATAATTCACCCCTCCACTTT. Encoded protein: CASRQGRNNSPLHF.